This TCR beta chain was captured by sequencing in a study of T cells after yellow fever vaccination. Findings and limits, study-wide: The booster response re-showed most primary clones: 96% CD4, approximately 85% CD8.

TCRdb re-derived calls from the 5' RACE reads in MiXCR, one entry per CDR3 protein. The table records 510,000 or so distinct CDR3 sequences, 15% to 20% of them present only once. The CDR3 sequence is 15 residues long. The ends were cut back, 3 bases at V and 1 base at J, with 13 bases in the middle. Germline V gives CDR1 MNHEY, CDR2 SMNVEV (reference sequence). Only one count was recorded for this clonotype. Its specificity is unknown. The sequencing used PBMCs, collected 15 days after the yellow fever booster vaccination. The chain uses TRBV27 and TRBJ2-7; D tentatively reads TRBD1 or TRBD2 (5 bases each). This sequence originates from a man younger than 40 who received the YFV17D yellow fever vaccine. The CDR3 DNA sequence: TGTGCCAGCAGTTTCTACGGGACGGCATCCTACGAGCAGTACTTC. This encodes CASSFYGTASYEQYF.